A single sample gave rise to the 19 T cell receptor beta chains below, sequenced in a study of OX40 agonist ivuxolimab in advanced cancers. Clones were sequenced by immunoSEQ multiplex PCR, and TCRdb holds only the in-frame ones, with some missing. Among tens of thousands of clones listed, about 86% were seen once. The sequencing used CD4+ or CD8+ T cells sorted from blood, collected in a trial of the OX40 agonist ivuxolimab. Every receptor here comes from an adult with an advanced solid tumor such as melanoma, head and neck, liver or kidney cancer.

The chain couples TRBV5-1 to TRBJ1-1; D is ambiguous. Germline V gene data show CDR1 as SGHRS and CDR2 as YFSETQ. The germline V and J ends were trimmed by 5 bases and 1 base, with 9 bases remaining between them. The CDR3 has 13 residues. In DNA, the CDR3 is TGCGCCAGCAGTCCCGACGGGAACACTGAAGCTTTCTTT. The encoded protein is CASSPDGNTEAFF.

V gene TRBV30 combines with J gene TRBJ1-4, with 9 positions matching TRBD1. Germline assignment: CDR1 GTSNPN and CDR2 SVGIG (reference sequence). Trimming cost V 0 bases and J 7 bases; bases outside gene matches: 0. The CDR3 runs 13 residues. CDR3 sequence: CAWSVTGGEKLFF. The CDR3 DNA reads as TGTGCCTGGAGTGTGACAGGGGGTGAAAAACTGTTTTTT. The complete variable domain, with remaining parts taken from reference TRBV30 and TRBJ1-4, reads SQTIHQWPATLVQPVGSPLSLECTVEGTSNPNLYWYRQAAGRGLQLLFYSVGIGQISSEVPQNLSASRPQDRQFILSSKKLLLSDSGFYLCAWSVTGGEKLFFGSGTQLSVL.

This CDR3 reads CASSGVLSGNTIYF. The DNA for the CDR3 is TGTGCCAGCAGTGGCGTGCTTTCTGGAAACACCATATATTTT. The rearrangement joins TRBV6-5 to TRBJ1-3, with no clear D. CDR3 size: 14 residues. Between the trimmed V and J ends, which lost 5 bases and 1 base, there was a span of 9 bases. Germline V gene sequence: CDR1 MNHEY, CDR2 SVGAGI.

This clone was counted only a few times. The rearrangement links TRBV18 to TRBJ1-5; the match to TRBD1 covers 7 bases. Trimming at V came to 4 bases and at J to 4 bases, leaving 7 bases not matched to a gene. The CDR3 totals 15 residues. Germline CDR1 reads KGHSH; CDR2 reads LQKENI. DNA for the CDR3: TGTGCCAGCTCACATAGACAGGGAGCGAATCAGCCCCAGCATTTT. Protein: CASSHRQGANQPQHF.

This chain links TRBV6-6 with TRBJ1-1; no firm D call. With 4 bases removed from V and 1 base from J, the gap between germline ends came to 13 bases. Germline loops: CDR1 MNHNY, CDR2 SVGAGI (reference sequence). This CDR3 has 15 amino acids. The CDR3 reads CASSSLGRKNTEAFF. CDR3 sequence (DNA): TGTGCCAGCAGTTCCCTAGGACGGAAGAACACTGAAGCTTTCTTT.

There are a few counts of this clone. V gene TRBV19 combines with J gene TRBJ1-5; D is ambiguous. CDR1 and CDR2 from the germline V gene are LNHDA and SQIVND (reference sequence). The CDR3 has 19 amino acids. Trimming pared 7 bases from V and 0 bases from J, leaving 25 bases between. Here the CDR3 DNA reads TGTGCCAGTACCTCCCCCGGCGGAGGGATATTAAATAGCAATCAGCCCCAGCATTTT. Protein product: CASTSPGGGILNSNQPQHF.

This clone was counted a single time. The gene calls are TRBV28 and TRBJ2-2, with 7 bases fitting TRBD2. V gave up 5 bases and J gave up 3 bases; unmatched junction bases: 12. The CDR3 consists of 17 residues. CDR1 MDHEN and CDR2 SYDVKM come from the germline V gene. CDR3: CASSPLGRTSYTGELFF. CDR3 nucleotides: TGTGCCAGCAGTCCCCTCGGGAGGACATCCTACACCGGGGAGCTGTTTTTT.

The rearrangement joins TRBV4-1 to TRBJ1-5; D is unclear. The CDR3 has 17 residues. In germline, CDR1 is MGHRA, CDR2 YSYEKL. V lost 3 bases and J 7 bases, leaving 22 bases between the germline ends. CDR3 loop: CASSQALGVGVEQPQHF. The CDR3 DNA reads TGCGCCAGCAGCCAGGCCCTCGGAGTGGGTGTAGAGCAGCCCCAGCATTTT.

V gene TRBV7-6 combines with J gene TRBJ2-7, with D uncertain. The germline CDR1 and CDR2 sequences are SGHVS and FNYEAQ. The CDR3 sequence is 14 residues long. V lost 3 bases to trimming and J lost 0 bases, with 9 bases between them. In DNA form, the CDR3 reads TGTGCCAGCAGCTTCGCAAGCAGCTCCTACGAGCAGTACTTC. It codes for CASSFASSSYEQYF.

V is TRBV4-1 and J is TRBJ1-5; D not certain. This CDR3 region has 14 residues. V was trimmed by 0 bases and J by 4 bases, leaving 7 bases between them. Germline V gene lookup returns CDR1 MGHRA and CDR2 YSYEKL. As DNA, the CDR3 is TGCGCCAGCAGCCAAGATCACGGTAATCAGCCCCAGCATTTT. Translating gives CASSQDHGNQPQHF.

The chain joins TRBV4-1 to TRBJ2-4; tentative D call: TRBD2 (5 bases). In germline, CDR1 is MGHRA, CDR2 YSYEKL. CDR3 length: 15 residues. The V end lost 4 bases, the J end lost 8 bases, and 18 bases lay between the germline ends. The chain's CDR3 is CASSPNDRRSYIQYF. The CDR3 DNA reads TGCGCCAGCAGCCCAAACGATAGGAGGTCGTACATTCAGTACTTC.

CDR3 region: CASSHNLGQNYGYTF. In DNA form, the CDR3 reads TGTGCCAGCAGCCACAACTTGGGACAGAACTATGGCTACACCTTC. V usage is TRBV5-5 and J usage is TRBJ1-2, with 7 positions matching TRBD1. Germline CDR1 reads SGHKS; CDR2 reads YYEKEE (reference sequence). There are 15 residues in the CDR3. V trimming: 4 bases; J trimming: 2 bases; junction bases outside the gene matches: 8.

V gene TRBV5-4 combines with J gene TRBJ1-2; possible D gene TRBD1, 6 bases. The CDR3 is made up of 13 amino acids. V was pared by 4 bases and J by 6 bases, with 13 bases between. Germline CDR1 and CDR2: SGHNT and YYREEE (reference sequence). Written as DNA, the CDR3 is TGTGCCAGCAGCCTCGACAGGCCGCATGGCTACACCTTC. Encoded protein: CASSLDRPHGYTF.

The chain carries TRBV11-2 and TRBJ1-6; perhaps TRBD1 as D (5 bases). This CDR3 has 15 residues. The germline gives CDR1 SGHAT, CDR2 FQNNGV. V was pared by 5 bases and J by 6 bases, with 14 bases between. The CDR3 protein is CASSPSGAANSPLHF. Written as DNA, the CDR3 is TGTGCCAGCAGCCCCAGTGGGGCAGCTAATTCACCCCTCCACTTT.

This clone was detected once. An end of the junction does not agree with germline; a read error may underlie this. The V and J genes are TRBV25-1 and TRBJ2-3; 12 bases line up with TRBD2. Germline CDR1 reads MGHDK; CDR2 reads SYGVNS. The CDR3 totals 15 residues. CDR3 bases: TGTACCAGCACCCCTAGCGGGGGGGCATCAGATACGCAGTATTTT. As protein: CTSTPSGGASDTQYF.

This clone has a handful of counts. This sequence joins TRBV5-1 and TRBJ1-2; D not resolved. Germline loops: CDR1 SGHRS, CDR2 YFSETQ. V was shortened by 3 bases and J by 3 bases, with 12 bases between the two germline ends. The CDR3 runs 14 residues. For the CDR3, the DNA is TGCGCCAGCAGCTCCCCGGGGAGCCACTATGGCTACACCTTC. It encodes CASSSPGSHYGYTF. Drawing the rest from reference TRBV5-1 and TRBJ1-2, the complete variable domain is KAGVTQTPRYLIKTRGQQVTLSCSPISGHRSVSWYQQTPGQGLQFLFEYFSETQRNKGNFPGRFSGRQFSNSRSEMNVSTLELGDSALYLCASSSPGSHYGYTFGSGTRLTVV.

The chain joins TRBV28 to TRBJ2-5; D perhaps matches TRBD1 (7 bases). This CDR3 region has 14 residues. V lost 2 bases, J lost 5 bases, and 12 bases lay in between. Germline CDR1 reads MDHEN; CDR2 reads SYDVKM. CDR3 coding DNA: TGTGCCAGCAGTTTAGCGGCAGGGGGGGAGACCCAGTACTTC. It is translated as CASSLAAGGETQYF.

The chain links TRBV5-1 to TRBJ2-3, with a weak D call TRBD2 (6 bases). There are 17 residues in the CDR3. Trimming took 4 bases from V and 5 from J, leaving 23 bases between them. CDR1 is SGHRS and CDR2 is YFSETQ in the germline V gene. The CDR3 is CASSRIGGGISGDTQYF. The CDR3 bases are TGCGCCAGCAGCCGCATCGGGGGAGGAATTTCCGGAGATACGCAGTATTTT.

The CDR3 DNA follows: TGTGCCAGCAGCCTAATAGATAAAAACAGAGATACGCAGTATTTT. Translation gives CASSLIDKNRDTQYF. The chain recombines TRBV5-4 with TRBJ2-3; D is unclear. This CDR3 has 15 residues. Germline lookup yields CDR1 SGHNT and CDR2 YYREEE (reference sequence). V lost 4 bases to trimming and J lost 5 bases, with 17 bases between them.